These T cell receptor beta chains were read from a single sample in a study of Ad26.COV2.S vaccination and SARS-CoV-2 variants. Sequencing was performed with immunoSEQ multiplex PCR; in TCRdb, only in-frame clones are kept and a portion is missing. This sample has almost 400,000 clones; 89% occur once, and the top ten carry 1.9%. Sequenced here: peripheral blood, sampled in a trial of Ad26.COV2.S vaccine versus placebo. The receptors here all came from a person between 18 and 60 years old who received the Ad26.COV2.S COVID-19 vaccine or a placebo. Both conserved end residues are part of each CDR3. Each record gives: D gene, V gene, clone size, J gene, CDR3 protein, CDR3 DNA. D genes are given only for firm matches. Only part of the rows carry a size: once, few, many, or a class if the clone is expanded.

D: NA; V: TRBV6-5; size: NA; J: TRBJ1-2; CDR3: CASRPPGARPDGYTF; DNA: TGTGCCAGCAGACCCCCGGGAGCCCGACCGGATGGCTACACCTTC
D: NA; V: TRBV20-1; size: once; J: TRBJ1-1; CDR3: CSAQGDTEAFF; DNA: TGCAGTGCCCAGGGAGACACTGAAGCTTTCTTT
D: TRBD2; V: TRBV2; size: NA; J: TRBJ2-1; CDR3: CASSGPASGKLNEQFF; DNA: TGTGCCAGCAGTGGGCCTGCTAGCGGGAAACTAAATGAGCAGTTCTTC
D: NA; V: TRBV5-1; size: NA; J: TRBJ1-1; CDR3: CASSLTGPRNTEAFF; DNA: TGCGCCAGCAGCCTAACGGGACCGAGGAACACTGAAGCTTTCTTT
D: NA; V: TRBV10-3; size: once; J: TRBJ1-4; CDR3: CAISERTEQQKKLFF; DNA: TGTGCCATCAGTGAGCGGACGGAGCAACAAAAAAAACTGTTTTTT
D: NA; V: TRBV9; size: NA; J: TRBJ2-1; CDR3: CASSVDGTYYNEQFF; DNA: TGTGCCAGCAGCGTAGACGGGACCTATTACAATGAGCAGTTCTTC
D: NA; V: TRBV2; size: NA; J: TRBJ2-1; CDR3: CASSEDSNLYNEQFF; DNA: TGTGCCAGCAGTGAGGACAGCAATCTCTACAATGAGCAGTTCTTC
D: NA; V: TRBV3-1/TRBV3-2; size: NA; J: TRBJ2-1; CDR3: CASSLRTGEQFF; DNA: TGTGCCAGCAGCCTTCGAACGGGTGAGCAGTTCTTC
D: TRBD2; V: TRBV6-6; size: NA; J: TRBJ2-7; CDR3: CASATSGDRGQYF; DNA: TGTGCCAGCGCCACTAGCGGGGACCGCGGGCAGTACTTC
D: TRBD1; V: TRBV5-4; size: NA; J: TRBJ1-5; CDR3: CASSTGGSGQPQHF; DNA: TGTGCCAGCAGCACAGGGGGCTCAGGTCAGCCCCAGCATTTT
D: NA; V: TRBV9; size: few; J: TRBJ1-6; CDR3: CASSVDHRENSPLHF; DNA: TGTGCCAGCAGCGTAGACCACAGGGAGAATTCACCCCTCCACTTT
D: TRBD2; V: TRBV7-2; size: NA; J: TRBJ2-1; CDR3: CASSFRPSGTSNEQFF; DNA: TGTGCCAGCAGCTTCAGACCATCCGGGACTAGCAATGAGCAGTTCTTC
D: NA; V: TRBV7-9; size: once; J: TRBJ2-3; CDR3: CASSFRGTDTQYF; DNA: TGTGCCAGCAGCTTTCGAGGGACAGATACGCAGTATTTT
D: NA; V: TRBV5-1; size: NA; J: TRBJ2-7; CDR3: CASSLAGRGYEQYF; DNA: TGCGCCAGCAGCTTGGCCGGACGCGGATATGAGCAGTACTTC
D: TRBD1; V: TRBV6-1; size: few; J: TRBJ2-7; CDR3: CASSEPGQGVYEQYF; DNA: TGTGCCAGCAGTGAGCCGGGACAGGGTGTTTACGAGCAGTACTTC
D: NA; V: TRBV3-1/TRBV3-2; size: NA; J: TRBJ1-3; CDR3: CASSPEGNTIYF; DNA: TGTGCCAGCAGCCCAGAGGGAAACACCATATATTTT
D: NA; V: TRBV3-1/TRBV3-2; size: NA; J: TRBJ1-1; CDR3: CASSQGFYSTEAFF; DNA: TGTGCCAGCAGCCAAGGGTTTTATAGCACTGAAGCTTTCTTT
D: TRBD2; V: TRBV11-3; size: NA; J: TRBJ2-1; CDR3: CASSLGLAGGEQFF; DNA: TGTGCCAGCAGCTTAGGCCTAGCGGGGGGTGAGCAGTTCTTC
D: NA; V: TRBV11-3; size: NA; J: TRBJ2-5; CDR3: CASSLGGRPYQETQYF; DNA: TGTGCCAGCAGCTTAGGTGGGCGCCCGTACCAAGAGACCCAGTACTTC
D: TRBD2; V: TRBV7-2; size: NA; J: TRBJ2-5; CDR3: CASSSRLAGSKTQYF; DNA: TGTGCCAGCAGTTCCAGACTAGCGGGATCAAAGACCCAGTACTTC
D: NA; V: TRBV7-3; size: NA; J: TRBJ2-5; CDR3: CASSFTVQETQYF; DNA: TGTGCCAGCAGCTTCACCGTCCAAGAGACCCAGTACTTC
D: NA; V: TRBV5-1; size: NA; J: TRBJ2-5; CDR3: CASRRTEQETQYF; DNA: TGCGCCAGCAGACGGACAGAGCAAGAGACCCAGTACTTC
D: NA; V: TRBV19; size: NA; J: TRBJ2-7; CDR3: CASSTDRVHYEQYF; DNA: TGTGCCAGTAGTACGGACCGAGTACACTACGAGCAGTACTTC
D: TRBD1; V: TRBV5-1; size: NA; J: TRBJ2-5; CDR3: CASSSGGGETQYF; DNA: TGCGCCAGCAGCTCAGGGGGCGGAGAGACCCAGTACTTC
D: NA; V: TRBV12-3/TRBV12-4; size: once; J: TRBJ2-7; CDR3: CASSPQGVYEQYF; DNA: TGTGCCAGCAGCCCCCAAGGGGTCTACGAGCAGTACTTC
D: NA; V: TRBV27; size: NA; J: TRBJ2-7; CDR3: CASSFRTNQAQYF; DNA: TGTGCCAGCAGTTTCCGAACGAACCAAGCGCAGTACTTC
D: NA; V: TRBV21-1; size: NA; J: TRBJ2-1; CDR3: CASSKSIAASYNEQFF; DNA: TGTGCCAGCAGCAAATCCATAGCGGCCTCCTACAATGAGCAGTTCTTC
D: TRBD2; V: TRBV24-1; size: NA; J: TRBJ2-1; CDR3: CATSDLGGRGAYNEQFF; DNA: TGTGCCACCAGTGATTTAGGCGGGAGGGGAGCCTACAATGAGCAGTTCTTC
D: TRBD2; V: TRBV3-1/TRBV3-2; size: NA; J: TRBJ2-1; CDR3: CASSVTSDSYNEQFF; DNA: TGTGCCAGCAGCGTAACTAGCGACTCCTACAATGAGCAGTTCTTC
D: NA; V: TRBV15; size: NA; J: TRBJ1-6; CDR3: CATSRDHQSSYNSPLHF; DNA: TGTGCCACCAGCAGAGATCATCAGAGCTCCTATAATTCACCCCTCCACTTT
D: NA; V: TRBV6-5; size: NA; J: TRBJ1-2; CDR3: CASSPPTANYGYTF; DNA: TGTGCCAGCAGTCCTCCGACAGCGAACTATGGCTACACCTTC
D: TRBD1; V: TRBV4-3; size: once; J: TRBJ2-7; CDR3: CASSQEGQGSYEQYF; DNA: TGCGCCAGCAGCCAAGAAGGACAGGGCTCCTACGAGCAGTACTTC
D: TRBD2; V: TRBV23-1; size: NA; J: TRBJ2-4; CDR3: CASSQSVGLAVVAKNIQYF; DNA: TGCGCCAGCAGTCAATCGGTGGGACTAGCGGTCGTAGCCAAAAACATTCAGTACTTC